Listed here are 3 T cell receptor beta chains from one sample, sequenced in a study of control samples from healthy donors and cancer patients. TCRdb's table, derived via immunoSEQ multiplex PCR, lists solely in-frame clones and lacks some. This table has tens of thousands of clones, around 94% appearing once. Input material: PBMCs. These receptors all stem from a man in his thirties or forties with colorectal cancer.

V and J are TRBV10-2 and TRBJ2-7; 8 bases are a match to TRBD1. Per germline, CDR1 WSHSY and CDR2 SAAADI. The trim removed 5 bases at V and 2 bases at J, leaving 2 bases unmatched. The CDR3 loop spans 13 amino acids. CDR3 in amino acids: CASSRQGPYEQYF. The CDR3 nucleotides read TGCGCCAGCAGTCGACAGGGGCCCTACGAGCAGTACTTC.

The chain combines TRBV4-3 with TRBJ2-2; 7 bases fit TRBD1. From germline, CDR1 is LGHNA and CDR2 YSLEER. The CDR3 sequence is 18 residues long. Trimming took 0 bases from V and 1 from J; bases not matched to a gene: 8. The CDR3 region is CASSQEVVRGLNTGELFF. In nucleotides, the CDR3 is TGCGCCAGCAGCCAAGAGGTCGTCAGGGGGTTGAACACCGGGGAGCTGTTTTTT.

As for this clone: Distinct nucleotide sequences in the sample also encode this CDR3. This chain joins TRBV6-5 and TRBJ1-1; D might be TRBD1 (5 bases). The V and J ends lost 0 bases and 5 bases respectively, with 10 bases between them. Germline CDR1 reads MNHEY; CDR2 reads SVGAGI. The CDR3 extends over 14 amino acids. Written as DNA, the CDR3 is TGTGCCAGCAGTTACTCGGGGACTTGGACTGAAGCTTTCTTT. Protein: CASSYSGTWTEAFF.